The 28 T cell receptor beta chains presented below share a single source sample, sequenced in a study of T cells in Graves' hyperthyroidism and ophthalmopathy (dated by TCRdb to between 2018 and 2021). The receptor library was made with multiplex PCR. The data were produced on an Illumina HiSeq 2000. TCR beta CDR3 regions were amplified from RNA transcripts. A first-round RT-PCR of the TCR CDR3 used the HTBI primer set with the Qiagen OneStep RT-PCR kit. TCRdb itself trimmed the public reads at Q25 with fastp, ran MiXCR and retained productive beta chains. When rows share a CDR3 protein, they turn into one entry using the most common DNA and genes. This sample lists under 300,000 distinct CDR3 sequences; 13% were detected once. 7.5% to 8% of the sample goes to the ten largest clones. Sequencing used blood. These receptor sequences come from a woman aged 30 to 39 with Graves' hyperthyroidism that later progressed to Graves' ophthalmopathy.

The chain uses TRBV5-6 and TRBJ1-5, with TRBD1 matching 9 bases. Germline loops: CDR1 SGHDT, CDR2 YYEEEE. V lost 4 bases and J lost 2; bases outside the gene matches: 7. CDR3 length: 16 amino acids. The CDR3 region is CASSGTGGAGNQPQHF. The CDR3, as DNA: TGTGCCAGCAGCGGAACAGGGGGCGCCGGCAATCAGCCCCAGCATTTT. The full variable domain, with the rest looked up from reference TRBV5-6 and TRBJ1-5, is DAGVTQSPTHLIKTRGQQVTLRCSPKSGHDTVSWYQQALGQGPQFIFQYYEEEERQRGNFPDRFSGHQFPNYSSELNVNALLLGDSALYLCASSGTGGAGNQPQHFGDGTRLSIL.

CDR3 nucleotides: TGTGCCAGTAGCTACCATAGCGGGCAGGGGCCTTACAATGAGCAGTTCTTC. Protein sequence: CASSYHSGQGPYNEQFF. The chain has TRBV19 and TRBJ2-1, with D perhaps matching TRBD2 (7 bases). CDR1 is LNHDA, CDR2 SQIVND, per germline (reference sequence). The CDR3 sequence is 17 residues long. Trimming pared 6 bases from V and 4 bases from J, leaving 22 bases between.

This clonotype was picked up many times. V gene TRBV20-1 combines with J gene TRBJ2-1, with D tentatively TRBD2 (6 bases). CDR1 and CDR2 from the germline V gene are DFQATT and SNEGSKA (reference sequence). CDR3 size: 12 residues. V lost 7 bases to trimming and J lost 2 bases, with 9 bases between them. CDR3 in DNA: TGCAGTGTCGGCGGGACCTACAATGAGCAGTTCTTC. Its translation: CSVGGTYNEQFF.

This chain links TRBV4-1 with TRBJ1-3; tentatively, D is TRBD1 (5 bases). CDR3 length: 14 amino acids. The V gene lost 0 bases and the J gene lost 4 bases, with 7 bases spanning the gap. Per germline, CDR1 MGHRA and CDR2 YSYEKL. The CDR3 sequence: CASSQEGVGNTIYF. CDR3 in DNA: TGCGCCAGCAGCCAAGAAGGGGTCGGAAACACCATATATTTT.

This clonotype was found a few times. A much larger clone differs by one base, so this may be a read error. The missing conserved phenylalanine or tryptophan at the end of this CDR3 makes a read error likely. The rearrangement uses TRBV28 and TRBJ2-7; 9 nucleotides match TRBD1. Germline CDR1 and CDR2: MDHEN and SYDVKM. This CDR3 has 13 residues. Germline trimming cut 6 bases from V and 2 bases from J; bases unmatched to any gene: 2. The CDR3 DNA follows: TGTGCCAGCAGGGGACAGGGTACCTACGAGCAGTACCTC. Its translation is CASRGQGTYEQYL.

In its sample, this clonotype was seen many times. This chain uses TRBV29-1 with TRBJ1-2, with D tentatively TRBD1 (5 bases). Between the trimmed V and J ends, which lost 0 bases and 2 bases, there was a span of 13 bases. This CDR3 region has 15 residues. Germline lookup yields CDR1 SQVTM and CDR2 ANQGSEA. The CDR3 protein is CSVEEWGRKNYGYTF. As DNA, the CDR3 is TGCAGCGTTGAAGAATGGGGACGGAAAAACTATGGCTACACCTTC.

This clonotype was seen a few times. This chain connects TRBV19 to TRBJ1-6; maybe TRBD1 (5 bases). Deletions cut 3 bases from V and 7 bases from J, with 16 bases between. Looked up from germline, CDR1 is LNHDA and CDR2 is SQIVND (reference sequence). The CDR3 totals 16 residues. The chain's CDR3 is CASSIPRGAGNSPLHF. The CDR3 nucleotides read TGTGCCAGTAGTATTCCGAGGGGCGCAGGCAATTCACCCCTCCACTTT.

This clonotype was recorded many times. This chain joins TRBV27 and TRBJ2-7, with 11 bases aligning to TRBD2. The CDR3 sequence is 14 residues long. In germline, CDR1 is MNHEY, CDR2 SMNVEV (reference sequence). Losses at the gene ends were 6 bases for V and 3 bases for J; bases not matched to a gene: 4. CDR3 DNA: TGTGCCAGCAGCCTAGCGGGGGGATTCTACGAGCAGTACTTC. It yields the protein CASSLAGGFYEQYF.

This clonotype was observed many times. V and J are TRBV6-1 and TRBJ2-7; 8 nucleotides align to TRBD1. The germline V gene encodes CDR1 MNHNS and CDR2 SASEGT. V shed 5 bases and J 4 bases; nucleotides not matched to a gene: 10. CDR3 size: 15 residues. CDR3 bases: TGTGCCAGCAGTCAGACCGGTGACAGGGGTTACGAGCAGTACTTC. Amino acid sequence: CASSQTGDRGYEQYF.

This clonotype was observed many times. This chain uses TRBV12-3 or TRBV12-4 with TRBJ2-3, with 10 positions matching TRBD2. The CDR3 length is 14 residues. With 6 bases clipped from V and 8 bases from J, the junction kept 8 bases outside the gene matches. CDR3 DNA: TGTGCCAGCAGCCGGGGGGTAGCGGGAGGTACGCAGTATTTT. This sequence encodes CASSRGVAGGTQYF.

The genes are TRBV9 and TRBJ1-5; 8 bases agree with TRBD1. The V and J ends lost 4 bases and 2 bases, in that order; junction bases with no gene match: 5. Looked up from germline, CDR1 is SGDLS and CDR2 is YYNGEE. The CDR3 loop spans 15 amino acids. The CDR3 DNA reads TGTGCCAGCAGCAATGGACAGGGAGGCAATCAGCCCCAGCATTTT. It yields the protein CASSNGQGGNQPQHF.

The table lists this clonotype with many counts. This chain links TRBV9 with TRBJ2-5; D tentatively fits TRBD1 or TRBD2 (5 bases each). The V and J ends lost 3 bases and 5 bases respectively, with 8 bases between them. This CDR3 has 12 residues. Germline V CDR1 and CDR2: SGDLS, YYNGEE. The CDR3 DNA reads as TGTGCCAGCAGCGGGGACCTGGAGACCCAGTACTTC. It is translated as CASSGDLETQYF.

Many counts were recorded for this clonotype. DNA of the CDR3: TGTGCCAGCAGCTCCCTTCCAGGCTACGAGCAGTACTTC. Translating gives CASSSLPGYEQYF. The rearrangement uses TRBV7-3 and TRBJ2-7; D remains ambiguous. The CDR3 is made up of 13 amino acids. Germline V CDR1 and CDR2: SGHTA, FQGTGA. V was trimmed by 4 bases and J by 3 bases, leaving 10 bases between them.

The J gene is TRBJ2-5, the V gene TRBV13, with D possibly TRBD2 on 6 matching bases. The CDR3 is made up of 16 amino acids. V dropped 1 base and J dropped 5 bases, with 17 bases sitting between them. Germline values: CDR1 PRHDT, CDR2 FYEKMQ (reference sequence). As DNA, the CDR3 is TGTGCCAGCAGCTTAGAGGGCGCGGGAAGGGTGGAGACCCAGTACTTC. Translation: CASSLEGAGRVETQYF.

This clonotype was recorded a few times. V and J are TRBV11-2 and TRBJ2-4, with 7 positions matching TRBD2. This CDR3 is built from 16 residues. From germline, CDR1 is SGHAT and CDR2 FQNNGV. V gave up 4 bases and J gave up 12 bases; unmatched junction bases: 18. The CDR3 reads CASSSIQRGLAPSQYF. As DNA, the CDR3 is TGTGCCAGCAGCTCGATCCAGCGGGGCCTGGCGCCGAGTCAGTACTTC.

This clonotype appeared many times. The chain employs TRBV29-1 and TRBJ2-5; no clear D. The germline V gene encodes CDR1 SQVTM and CDR2 ANQGSEA. The CDR3 sequence is 13 residues long. Trimming pared 5 bases from V and 3 bases from J, leaving 13 bases between. CDR3 sequence (DNA): TGCAGCGTTTTCACCCAGAGAAAAGAGACCCAGTACTTC. This encodes CSVFTQRKETQYF. The full variable domain, in which reference TRBV29-1 and TRBJ2-5 provide the parts outside the CDR3, is SAVISQKPSRDICQRGTSLTIQCQVDSQVTMMFWYRQQPGQSLTLIATANQGSEATYESGFVIDKFPISRPNLTFSTLTVSNMSPEDSSIYLCSVFTQRKETQYFGPGTRLLVL.

This clonotype showed up just a few times. The CDR3 nucleotides read TGTGCCAGCAGCTCCACAGGGGATTATAGCAATCAGCCCCAGCATTTT. It specifies CASSSTGDYSNQPQHF. V gene TRBV7-9 combines with J gene TRBJ1-5; 7 bases fit TRBD1. The CDR3 has 16 residues. V trimming: 4 bases; J trimming: 0 bases; junction bases outside the gene matches: 6. Germline-derived CDR1 and CDR2 are SEHNR and FQNEAQ (reference sequence).

The rearrangement joins TRBV11-2 to TRBJ1-1; D uncertain. This CDR3 has 13 residues. CDR1 is SGHAT, CDR2 FQNNGV, per germline. Trimming pared 1 base from V and 4 bases from J, leaving 7 bases between. The CDR3 DNA sequence: TGTGCCAGCAGCTTAGCCCCATCCACTGAAGCTTTCTTT. As protein: CASSLAPSTEAFF.

In this sample, this clonotype turned up a few times. This rearrangement joins TRBV19 to TRBJ2-6; D gene uncertain. Germline CDR1 LNHDA, CDR2 SQIVND (reference sequence). The CDR3 length is 13 residues. V dropped 11 bases and J dropped 3 bases, with 11 bases sitting between them. The DNA for the CDR3 is TGTGCCGGGAAGGCGGATGGGGCCAACGTCCTGACTTTC. Amino acids: CAGKADGANVLTF.

Regarding this clonotype: Since a much larger clone is just one base distant, this may be a read error. The V call is TRBV7-2, the J call TRBJ2-7; D uncertain. The J call may be mistaken, given a closer DNA end match to TRBJ2-1. This CDR3 region has 14 residues. Germline V gene sequence: CDR1 SGHTA, CDR2 FQGNSA. CDR3 DNA sequence: TGTGCCAGCAGCTTAGCTCCTCGGACCTACGAGCAGTTCTTC. The encoded protein is CASSLAPRTYEQFF.

This sequence joins TRBV4-1 and TRBJ1-6, with unresolved D. V gave up 1 base and J gave up 5 bases, with 18 bases separating them. Germline V gives CDR1 MGHRA, CDR2 YSYEKL. CDR3 length: 18 amino acids. The CDR3 reads CASSQGVLAQPNNSPLHF. As DNA, the CDR3 is TGCGCCAGCAGCCAAGGAGTGTTGGCACAGCCCAATAATTCACCCCTCCACTTT.

This clonotype appeared many times. This chain links TRBV27 with TRBJ2-7; tentatively, D is TRBD1 or TRBD2 (5 bases each). CDR1 and CDR2 (germline): MNHEY, SMNVEV (reference sequence). This CDR3 is built from 14 residues. V was clipped by 2 bases and J by 3 bases, with 11 bases between them. In DNA form, the CDR3 reads TGTGCCAGCAGTTTAGGGGGAGATGTCTACGAGCAGTACTTC. This codes for CASSLGGDVYEQYF.

The J gene is TRBJ2-7, the V gene TRBV10-3; D uncertain. CDR1 and CDR2 from the germline V gene are ENHRY and SYGVKD. The CDR3 has 14 residues. V was cut by 2 bases and J by 0 bases, with 8 bases left in between. CDR3: CAISEDVDSYEQYF. In DNA form, the CDR3 reads TGTGCCATCAGTGAGGACGTGGACTCCTACGAGCAGTACTTC.

This sequence joins TRBV6-5 and TRBJ2-5; TRBD1 aligns across 8 bases. The V gene end was trimmed by 2 bases and the J gene end by 2 bases; junction bases not matched to a gene: 4. Germline lookup yields CDR1 MNHEY and CDR2 SVGAGI. This CDR3 spans 15 amino acids. CDR3 DNA: TGTGCCAGCAGTTACAAGGGACAGGCACAAGAGACCCAGTACTTC. Translated: CASSYKGQAQETQYF.

This clonotype was observed a handful of times. The chain is built from TRBV20-1 and TRBJ2-1; D may correspond to TRBD1 or TRBD2 (5 bases each). This CDR3 spans 14 amino acids. CDR1 DFQATT and CDR2 SNEGSKA come from the germline V gene (reference sequence). V dropped 6 bases and J dropped 4 bases, with 16 bases sitting between them. CDR3 amino acids: CSAGRTNGYNEQFF. CDR3 DNA sequence: TGCAGTGCGGGACGCACAAACGGGTACAATGAGCAGTTCTTC.

This clonotype appeared many times. The J gene is TRBJ2-4, the V gene TRBV11-3, with TRBD2 as a possible D gene (6 bases). The CDR3 covers 12 residues. The V end lost 4 bases, the J end lost 8 bases, and 9 bases lay between the germline ends. Germline-derived CDR1 and CDR2 are SGHNT and YENEEA. CDR3 bases: TGTGCCAGCAGCTCCGGGGGTGACATTCAGTACTTC. Protein: CASSSGGDIQYF.

This clonotype was observed many times. This chain joins TRBV4-1 and TRBJ1-4, with D possibly being TRBD1 (6 bases). The V and J ends lost 4 bases and 0 bases respectively, with 9 bases between them. Germline V gene sequence: CDR1 MGHRA, CDR2 YSYEKL. The CDR3 spans 15 residues. The CDR3 sequence: CASSRQVATNEKLFF. For the CDR3, the DNA is TGCGCCAGCAGCCGACAGGTGGCAACTAATGAAAAACTGTTTTTT.

This clonotype has just a few counts. CDR3 sequence: CASSIAVAGVSGELFF. Written as DNA, the CDR3 is TGTGCCAGTAGTATAGCGGTAGCGGGAGTTTCCGGGGAGCTGTTTTTT. The gene calls are TRBV19 and TRBJ2-2, with 9 bases lining up with TRBD2. CDR1 and CDR2 (germline): LNHDA, SQIVND (reference sequence). The CDR3 length is 16 residues. The J segment lost 6 bases and the V segment lost 1 base, leaving 6 bases of the junction unmatched.